These 15 T cell receptor beta chains were sequenced from one sample in a study of blood T cells in healthy people across ages. A second about 6 to 11 cycle PCR used barcoded and J-beta primers. TCRdb ran MiXCR on the 5' RACE reads and lists one entry per CDR3 protein. Found here are 1.8 million or so distinct CDR3 sequences, roughly two fifths of them singletons; the top ten hold about 23%. Input material: blood. Source of these receptors: a human donor in good health.

This clonotype appeared a few times. The chain uses TRBV6-2 or TRBV6-3 and TRBJ2-6; 9 positions match TRBD1. This CDR3 comprises 20 residues. CDR1 and CDR2 (germline): MNHEY, SVGEGT. Unmatched junction bases numbered 15, after V lost 4 bases and J lost 2 bases. The CDR3 here is CASSFYTWTGDGAGANVLTF. CDR3 coding DNA: TGTGCCAGCAGTTTCTACACTTGGACAGGGGATGGAGCTGGGGCCAACGTCCTGACTTTC.

The chain carries TRBV20-1 and TRBJ2-5; the D gene is possibly TRBD1 (6 bases). V was trimmed by 0 bases and J by 4 bases, leaving 12 bases between them. The CDR3 extends over 14 amino acids. The germline CDR1 and CDR2 sequences are DFQATT and SNEGSKA (reference sequence). The CDR3 DNA follows: TGCAGTGCTAGAGATCGCCGGACAGCAGAGACCCAGTACTTC. Protein product: CSARDRRTAETQYF.

Only a few counts were recorded for this clonotype. The rearrangement joins TRBV9 to TRBJ2-3; tentative D call: TRBD2 (6 bases). The CDR3 consists of 17 residues. CDR1 is SGDLS and CDR2 is YYNGEE in the germline V gene. Trimming stripped 3 bases from V and 3 bases from J, with 20 bases between. The DNA for the CDR3 is TGTGCCAGCAGCGCCTTCACCGGGACTCCCATAACAGATACGCAGTATTTT. Amino acids: CASSAFTGTPITDTQYF.

This clonotype was detected a few times. The DNA for the CDR3 is TGCAGTGCTAGGGGGGCAACTAATGAAAAACTGTTTTTT. The encoded protein is CSARGATNEKLFF. The chain links TRBV20-1 to TRBJ1-4; D might be TRBD1 (5 bases). This CDR3 is built from 13 residues. Deletions cut 3 bases from V and 0 bases from J, with 5 bases between. Germline V lookup: CDR1 DFQATT, CDR2 SNEGSKA (reference sequence).

The genes are TRBV7-9 and TRBJ1-4, with 9 bases that match TRBD1. The germline V gene has CDR1 SEHNR and CDR2 FQNEAQ (reference sequence). The CDR3 covers 15 residues. V shed 5 bases, J shed 7 bases, and the junction held 8 bases outside the gene matches. Here the CDR3 reads CASSRTGQGVEKLFF. The CDR3 bases are TGTGCCAGCAGCCGAACGGGACAGGGTGTTGAAAAACTGTTTTTT.

The table lists this clonotype with a few counts. The rearrangement links TRBV20-1 to TRBJ2-5, with TRBD1 identical over 9 bases. This CDR3 is 20 amino acids long. The germline CDR1 and CDR2 sequences are DFQATT and SNEGSKA (reference sequence). V lost 4 bases, J lost 2 bases, and 23 bases stayed unmatched. The CDR3 here is CSAKTLLGTGLHLTQETQYF. The CDR3 nucleotides read TGCAGTGCTAAAACCCTTCTCGGGACAGGGTTACACCTAACTCAAGAGACCCAGTACTTC.

The J gene is TRBJ2-7, the V gene TRBV7-2; D remains unclear. The V end lost 5 bases, the J end lost 2 bases, and 13 bases lay between the germline ends. The CDR3 consists of 14 residues. Germline lookup yields CDR1 SGHTA and CDR2 FQGNSA. In nucleotides, the CDR3 is TGTGCCAGCAGCGCCAACTCGGGCCCCTACGAGCAGTACTTC. Translated: CASSANSGPYEQYF.

This chain links TRBV20-1 with TRBJ2-7; 9 positions match TRBD1. The CDR3 runs to 15 residues. Germline CDR1 reads DFQATT; CDR2 reads SNEGSKA (reference sequence). Trimming at V came to 0 bases and at J to 3 bases, leaving 6 bases not matched to a gene. The CDR3 DNA reads as TGCAGTGCTAGAGATCGGGACAGGGTGTTCTACGAGCAGTACTTC. It specifies CSARDRDRVFYEQYF.

The chain uses TRBV7-2 and TRBJ1-6, with D perhaps matching TRBD1 (6 bases). The CDR3 contains 17 residues. Trimming stripped 0 bases from V and 4 bases from J, with 13 bases between. Germline V gene sequence: CDR1 SGHTA, CDR2 FQGNSA. The CDR3 nucleotides read TGTGCCAGCAGCTTAGCGCTACAGGGAAATTATAATTCACCCCTCCACTTT. This codes for CASSLALQGNYNSPLHF.

This chain joins TRBV7-2 and TRBJ2-7; 10 bases fit TRBD2. The CDR3 is made up of 16 amino acids. With 5 bases clipped from V and 2 bases from J, the junction kept 9 bases outside the gene matches. Germline CDR1 and CDR2: SGHTA and FQGNSA. CDR3 sequence reads: CASSRTLAGGAYEQYF. Here the CDR3 DNA reads TGTGCCAGCAGCCGCACTTTAGCGGGGGGCGCCTACGAGCAGTACTTC. Supplemented by reference TRBV7-2 and TRBJ2-7, the full variable domain reads GAGVSQSPSNKVTEKGKDVELRCDPISGHTALYWYRQSLGQGLEFLIYFQGNSAPDKSGLPSDRFSAERTGGSVSTLTIQRTQQEDSAVYLCASSRTLAGGAYEQYFGPGTRLTVT.

This chain links TRBV20-1 with TRBJ2-5; TRBD2 matches at 7 bases. V lost 2 bases, J lost 4 bases, and 13 bases stayed unmatched. The CDR3 consists of 16 residues. Per germline, CDR1 DFQATT and CDR2 SNEGSKA (reference sequence). This CDR3 is CSARSHLGGIGETQYF. The CDR3 region has the DNA TGCAGTGCTAGATCCCACTTGGGGGGGATTGGAGAGACCCAGTACTTC.

The chain joins TRBV4-1 to TRBJ1-2, with TRBD1 identical over 7 bases. The ends lost 1 base at V and 5 bases at J; junction bases unmatched: 7. Germline CDR1 is MGHRA and CDR2 is YSYEKL. The CDR3 covers 15 residues. The DNA of the CDR3 is TGCGCCAGCAGCCAAGGGGGACAGCTAAGTTATGGCTACACCTTC. Its protein is CASSQGGQLSYGYTF.

This sequence joins TRBV6-5 and TRBJ2-1; D unresolved. Trimming removed 2 bases at V and 1 base at J, with 15 bases between. Per germline, CDR1 MNHEY and CDR2 SVGAGI. The CDR3 has 17 amino acids. The CDR3 loop reads CASSYGVAALSYNEQFF. CDR3 sequence (DNA): TGTGCCAGCAGTTACGGTGTGGCGGCACTTTCCTACAATGAGCAGTTCTTC.

The chain employs TRBV27 and TRBJ2-7, with unresolved D. Trimming shortened V by 7 bases and J by 0 bases, and 13 bases separated the two germline ends. This CDR3 comprises 14 residues. CDR1 and CDR2 (germline): MNHEY, SMNVEV (reference sequence). In DNA, the CDR3 is TGTGCCAGCAAGGGCATTAGTTCCTCCTACGAGCAGTACTTC. This encodes CASKGISSSYEQYF.

The genes are TRBV27 and TRBJ2-5; possibly TRBD1 for D (5 bases). The germline V and J ends were trimmed by 6 bases and 4 bases, with 33 bases remaining between them. Germline-derived CDR1 and CDR2 are MNHEY and SMNVEV (reference sequence). This CDR3 spans 20 amino acids. The CDR3 spells CASSPRAREYLRAHGETQYF. The CDR3 bases are TGTGCCAGCAGCCCACGGGCAAGAGAATACCTCAGGGCCCACGGAGAGACCCAGTACTTC.